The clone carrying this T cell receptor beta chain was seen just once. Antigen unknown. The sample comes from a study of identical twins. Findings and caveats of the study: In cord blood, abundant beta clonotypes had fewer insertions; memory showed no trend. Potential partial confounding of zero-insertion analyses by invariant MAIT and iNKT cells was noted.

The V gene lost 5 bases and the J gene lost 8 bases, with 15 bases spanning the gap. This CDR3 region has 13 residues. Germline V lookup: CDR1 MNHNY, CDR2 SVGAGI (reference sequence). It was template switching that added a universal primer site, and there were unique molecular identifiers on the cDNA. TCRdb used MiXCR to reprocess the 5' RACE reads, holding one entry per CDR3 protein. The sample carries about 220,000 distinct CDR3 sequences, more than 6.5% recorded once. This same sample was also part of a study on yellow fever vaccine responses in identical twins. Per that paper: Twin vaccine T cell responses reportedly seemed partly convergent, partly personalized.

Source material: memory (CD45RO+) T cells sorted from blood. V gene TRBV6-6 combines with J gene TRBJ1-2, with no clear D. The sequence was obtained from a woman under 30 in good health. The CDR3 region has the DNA TGTGCCAGCAGTGACGGAAACTATGGAGGCTACACCTTC. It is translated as CASSDGNYGGYTF.